This T cell receptor (beta chain) originates from a study of post-analysis software for immune sequencing data. Study-wide context: Relapsing-remitting, secondary progressive and progressive-relapsing courses of multiple sclerosis were included. Study conclusions and caveats: Comparison with controls showed significantly lower normalized Chao1 diversity in multiple sclerosis patients. There were five or six TRBV segments more frequent in patients than controls, and TRBV5-6, TRBV5-1 and TRBV20-1 were among them.

Tagging with unique molecular identifiers was a feature of the TCR beta cDNA libraries. One entry per CDR3 protein results from TCRdb running MiXCR on the PCR reads. The sample has a few hundred thousand distinct CDR3 sequences; roughly 46% are singletons. The germline V gene encodes CDR1 MGHRA and CDR2 YSYEKL. With 5 bases removed from V and 1 base from J, the gap between germline ends came to 5 bases. The CDR3 runs to 12 residues. A note on this clonotype: The antigen remains undetermined.

Sequenced: blood. This chain links TRBV4-1 with TRBJ1-1; D remains ambiguous. This TCR was sampled from a girl between 5 and 17 years old with multiple sclerosis. CDR3 nucleotide sequence: TGCGCCAGCAGCGGCTGGAACACTGAAGCTTTCTTT. It translates to CASSGWNTEAFF.